This T cell receptor beta chain was identified during a study of blood T cell repertoires in COVID-19. The assay was immunoSEQ multiplex PCR, and TCRdb's table has in-frame clones only and misses some. The table shows about 210,000 clones, with around 86% occurring only once. The TCR originated in a man in his thirties or forties in a cohort exposed to, infected with or recovered from COVID-19 (not recorded which). Sequenced: PBMCs or T cells enriched from blood (not recorded which).

The CDR3, as DNA: TGTGCCAGCAGCTTGGGTACGGGGTCCGGGGAGCTGTTTTTT. Translating gives CASSLGTGSGELFF. The chain links TRBV5-5 to TRBJ2-2; D perhaps matches TRBD2 (5 bases). CDR1 and CDR2 from the germline V gene are SGHKS and YYEKEE (reference sequence). The CDR3 runs 14 residues. The V end lost 0 bases, the J end lost 6 bases, and 9 bases lay between the germline ends. The full variable domain, rest sourced from reference TRBV5-5 and TRBJ2-2, is DAGVTQSPTHLIKTRGQQVTLRCSPISGHKSVSWYQQVLGQGPQFIFQYYEKEERGRGNFPDRFSARQFPNYSSELNVNALLLGDSALYLCASSLGTGSGELFFGEGSRLTVL.